Below, 10 T cell receptor beta chains from the same sample are listed, as sequenced in a study of cytomegalovirus exposure and HLA in healthy donors. The PCR ran on 60 Vbeta and 13 Jbeta primers. Clones were sequenced by immunoSEQ multiplex PCR, and TCRdb holds only the in-frame ones, with some missing. The sample has about 98,000 clones; around 75% are singletons. The sample was PBMCs. All receptors come from a man between 18 and 29 years old in good health and CMV-seropositive.

The rearrangement uses TRBV18 and TRBJ1-5; a weak D match, TRBD1 (5 bases). Germline loops: CDR1 KGHSH, CDR2 LQKENI. Trimming pared 3 bases from V and 7 bases from J, leaving 19 bases between. CDR3 length: 16 residues. The CDR3 DNA reads TGTGCCAGCTCACCGGCTGGACGGGACTTCGTGCAGCCCCAGCATTTT. Residues: CASSPAGRDFVQPQHF.

Comments on this clone: The junction and the germline gene differ at one end; a read error may be behind it. The J gene is TRBJ2-1, the V gene TRBV7-2; 7 positions agree with TRBD2. This CDR3 is built from 15 residues. Germline lookup yields CDR1 SGHTA and CDR2 FQGNSA. This CDR3 is CASRWSGDSNNEQFF. CDR3 bases: TGTGCCAGCAGATGGAGCGGGGACTCCAACAATGAGCAGTTCTTC. Based on the CDR3 plus reference TRBV7-2 and TRBJ2-1, the full variable domain is GAGVSQSPSNKVTEKGKDVELRCDPISGHTALYWYRQSLGQGLEFLIYFQGNSAPDKSGLPSDRFSAERTGGSVSTLTIQRTQQEDSAVYLCASRWSGDSNNEQFFGPGTRLTVL.

The sample holds a few counts of this clone. The chain links TRBV27 to TRBJ1-6; 7 nucleotides agree with TRBD1. V was clipped by 3 bases and J by 1 base; unmatched bases: 0. The length of the CDR3 is 15 residues. Germline V CDR1 and CDR2: MNHEY, SMNVEV (reference sequence). The CDR3 is CASSFRGSYNSPLHF. The DNA of the CDR3 is TGTGCCAGCAGTTTCAGGGGGTCCTATAATTCACCCCTCCACTTT.

This clone was observed a handful of times. The V gene is TRBV10-3, the J gene TRBJ2-7; 9 positions match TRBD1. The V gene's germline CDR1 is ENHRY and CDR2 SYGVKD. The CDR3 runs 14 residues. V was clipped by 6 bases and J by 2 bases; unmatched bases: 5. In nucleotides, the CDR3 is TGTGCCATCAGAGGACAGGGGACCACCTACGAGCAGTACTTC. Encoded protein: CAIRGQGTTYEQYF.

This clone appeared a few times. The chain employs TRBV7-9 and TRBJ2-1; tentatively, D is TRBD1 (6 bases). V was clipped by 1 base and J by 5 bases, with 12 bases between them. From germline, CDR1 is SEHNR and CDR2 FQNEAQ (reference sequence). This CDR3 region has 15 residues. CDR3 amino acids: CASSLGGHRHNEQFF. The DNA for the CDR3 is TGTGCCAGCAGCTTAGGGGGGCACAGGCACAATGAGCAGTTCTTC.

As DNA, the CDR3 is TGCGCCAGCAGTCCCGGGACAGGGGCCGGCACAGATACGCAGTATTTT. Translated: CASSPGTGAGTDTQYF. The V call is TRBV5-1, the J call TRBJ2-3; 10 nucleotides line up with TRBD1. Germline V gene data show CDR1 as SGHRS and CDR2 as YFSETQ. The CDR3 loop spans 16 amino acids. The V gene end was trimmed by 5 bases and the J gene end by 1 base; junction bases not matched to a gene: 7. The whole variable domain, remainder taken from reference TRBV5-1 and TRBJ2-3, is KAGVTQTPRYLIKTRGQQVTLSCSPISGHRSVSWYQQTPGQGLQFLFEYFSETQRNKGNFPGRFSGRQFSNSRSEMNVSTLELGDSALYLCASSPGTGAGTDTQYFGPGTRLTVL.

This chain connects TRBV2 to TRBJ2-1; 13 bases line up with TRBD2. Germline V gene lookup returns CDR1 SNHLY and CDR2 FYNNEI. The CDR3 is made up of 15 amino acids. The V and J ends lost 6 bases and 8 bases, in that order; junction bases with no gene match: 7. CDR3 amino acids: CASSLTSGGSDEQFF. The CDR3 DNA reads TGTGCCAGCAGCCTGACTAGCGGGGGGAGTGATGAGCAGTTCTTC.

V gene TRBV9 combines with J gene TRBJ2-1; D uncertain. The CDR3 is made up of 15 amino acids. CDR1 is SGDLS, CDR2 YYNGEE, per germline. The V end lost 0 bases, the J end lost 8 bases, and 15 bases lay between the germline ends. The CDR3 loop reads CASSVGGAVWDEQFF. The CDR3 coding sequence is TGTGCCAGCAGCGTAGGAGGCGCCGTTTGGGATGAGCAGTTCTTC. The whole variable domain, remainder taken from reference TRBV9 and TRBJ2-1, is DSGVTQTPKHLITATGQRVTLRCSPRSGDLSVYWYQQSLDQGLQFLIQYYNGEERAKGNILERFSAQQFPDLHSELNLSSLELGDSALYFCASSVGGAVWDEQFFGPGTRLTVL.

This sequence joins TRBV11-2 and TRBJ2-3; D is perhaps TRBD2 (5 bases). The CDR3 contains 16 residues. Per the germline V gene, CDR1 is SGHAT and CDR2 is FQNNGV. V was pared by 0 bases and J by 0 bases, with 10 bases between. The CDR3 spells CASSLERGLSTDTQYF. CDR3 DNA: TGTGCCAGCAGCTTAGAACGGGGTTTAAGCACAGATACGCAGTATTTT.

This chain connects TRBV30 to TRBJ2-4, with TRBD2 as a possible D gene (6 bases). Germline CDR1 is GTSNPN and CDR2 is SVGIG (reference sequence). This CDR3 is 11 amino acids long. Trimming took off 0 bases at V and 15 bases at J, with 12 bases between the two ends. CDR3 protein: CAWSVPRGLYF. The DNA of the CDR3 is TGTGCCTGGAGTGTACCACGGGGGTTGTACTTC.